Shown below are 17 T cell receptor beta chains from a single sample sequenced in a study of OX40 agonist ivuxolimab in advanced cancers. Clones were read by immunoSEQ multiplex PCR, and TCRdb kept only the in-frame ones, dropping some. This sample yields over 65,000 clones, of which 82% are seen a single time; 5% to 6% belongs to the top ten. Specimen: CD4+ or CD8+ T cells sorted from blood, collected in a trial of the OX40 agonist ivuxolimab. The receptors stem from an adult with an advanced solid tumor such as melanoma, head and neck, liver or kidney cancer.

Here the CDR3 reads CASSPDSARWPQHF. The DNA for the CDR3 is TGTGCCAGCTCACCCGACAGTGCCCGGTGGCCCCAGCATTTT. V gene TRBV18 combines with J gene TRBJ1-5, with D maybe TRBD1 (5 bases). CDR1 is KGHSH and CDR2 is LQKENI in the germline V gene. V was shortened by 3 bases and J by 9 bases, with 15 bases between the two germline ends. CDR3 length: 14 residues.

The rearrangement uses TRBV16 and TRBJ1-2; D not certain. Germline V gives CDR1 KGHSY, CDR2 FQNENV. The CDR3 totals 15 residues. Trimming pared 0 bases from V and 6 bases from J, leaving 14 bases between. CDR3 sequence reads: CASSQSHKGTDGYTF. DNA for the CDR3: TGTGCCAGCAGCCAATCTCATAAGGGTACCGATGGCTACACCTTC.

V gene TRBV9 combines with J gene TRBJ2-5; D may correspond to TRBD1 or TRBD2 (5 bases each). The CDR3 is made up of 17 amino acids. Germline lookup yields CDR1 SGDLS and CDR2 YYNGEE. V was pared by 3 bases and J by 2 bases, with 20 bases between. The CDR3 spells CASSERASQGRQETQYF. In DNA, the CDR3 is TGTGCCAGCAGCGAGAGGGCCTCTCAGGGAAGGCAAGAGACCCAGTACTTC. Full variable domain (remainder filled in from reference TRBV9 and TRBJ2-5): DSGVTQTPKHLITATGQRVTLRCSPRSGDLSVYWYQQSLDQGLQFLIQYYNGEERAKGNILERFSAQQFPDLHSELNLSSLELGDSALYFCASSERASQGRQETQYFGPGTRLLVL.

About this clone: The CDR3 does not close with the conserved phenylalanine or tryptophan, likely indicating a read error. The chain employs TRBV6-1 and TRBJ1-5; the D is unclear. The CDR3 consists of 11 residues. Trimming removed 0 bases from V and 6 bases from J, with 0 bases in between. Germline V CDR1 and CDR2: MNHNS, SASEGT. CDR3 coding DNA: TGTGCCAGCAGTGAAGCTCAGCCCCAGCATCTT. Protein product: CASSEAQPQHL.

The CDR3 here is CASEKKRVGSAAALRGYEQYF. The CDR3 bases are TGTGCCAGCGAAAAGAAACGGGTGGGCTCGGCGGCGGCTTTACGGGGATACGAGCAGTACTTC. The chain couples TRBV28 to TRBJ2-7, with D tentatively TRBD2 (5 bases). From germline, CDR1 is MDHEN and CDR2 SYDVKM. The CDR3 totals 21 residues. V gave up 8 bases and J gave up 4 bases, with 39 bases separating them.

The CDR3 DNA is TGTGCCAGCAGCTTCGCGTCGTCCAGGGAGCAGTTCTTC. As protein: CASSFASSREQFF. The chain uses TRBV7-9 and TRBJ2-1; no definite D call. V was shortened by 3 bases and J by 10 bases, with 13 bases between the two germline ends. Germline V gene data show CDR1 as SEHNR and CDR2 as FQNEAQ (reference sequence). The CDR3 is 13 amino acids.

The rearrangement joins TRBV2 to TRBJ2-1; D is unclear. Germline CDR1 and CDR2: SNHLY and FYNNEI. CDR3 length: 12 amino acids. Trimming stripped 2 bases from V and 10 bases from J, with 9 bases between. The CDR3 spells CASSESQVEQFF. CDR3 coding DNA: TGTGCCAGCAGTGAAAGCCAGGTCGAGCAGTTCTTC. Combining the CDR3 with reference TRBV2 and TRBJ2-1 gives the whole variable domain EPEVTQTPSHQVTQMGQEVILRCVPISNHLYFYWYRQILGQKVEFLVSFYNNEISEKSEIFDDQFSVERPDGSNFTLKIRSTKLEDSAMYFCASSESQVEQFFGPGTRLTVL.

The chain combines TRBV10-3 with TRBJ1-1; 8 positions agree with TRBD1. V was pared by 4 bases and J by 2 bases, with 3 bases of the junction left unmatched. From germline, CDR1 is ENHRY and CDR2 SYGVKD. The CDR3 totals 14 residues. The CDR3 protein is CAISGQGLNTEAFF. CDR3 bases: TGTGCCATCAGTGGACAGGGGTTAAACACTGAAGCTTTCTTT.

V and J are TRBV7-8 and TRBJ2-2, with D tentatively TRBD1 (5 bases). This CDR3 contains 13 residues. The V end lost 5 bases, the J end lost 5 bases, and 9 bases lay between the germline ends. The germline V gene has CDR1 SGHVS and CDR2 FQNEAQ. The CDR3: CASSTGKTGELFF. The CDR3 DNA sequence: TGTGCCAGCAGCACAGGAAAAACCGGGGAGCTGTTTTTT.

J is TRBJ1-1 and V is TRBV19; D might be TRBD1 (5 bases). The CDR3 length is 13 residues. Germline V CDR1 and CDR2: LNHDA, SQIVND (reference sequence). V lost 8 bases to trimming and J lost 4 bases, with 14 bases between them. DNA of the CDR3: TGTGCCAGTTTAGCGGGGCCAGGCACTGAAGCTTTCTTT. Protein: CASLAGPGTEAFF.

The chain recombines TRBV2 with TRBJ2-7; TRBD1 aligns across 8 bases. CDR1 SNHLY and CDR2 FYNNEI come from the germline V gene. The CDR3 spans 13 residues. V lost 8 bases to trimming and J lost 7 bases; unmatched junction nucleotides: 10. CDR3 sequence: CASGTGGGGEQYF. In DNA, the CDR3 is TGTGCCAGCGGGACAGGAGGAGGTGGAGAGCAGTACTTC.

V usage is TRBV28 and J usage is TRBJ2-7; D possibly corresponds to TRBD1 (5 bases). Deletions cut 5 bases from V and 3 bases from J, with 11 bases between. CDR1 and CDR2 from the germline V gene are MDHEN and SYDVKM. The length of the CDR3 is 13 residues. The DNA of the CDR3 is TGTGCCAGCAGTACTCCCGACAGCTACGAGCAGTACGTC. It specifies CASSTPDSYEQYV.

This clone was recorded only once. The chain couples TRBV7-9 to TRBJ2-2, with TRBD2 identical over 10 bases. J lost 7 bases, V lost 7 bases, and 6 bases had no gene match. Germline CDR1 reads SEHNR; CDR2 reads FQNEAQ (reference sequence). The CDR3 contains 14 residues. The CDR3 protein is CASTSGGANGELFF. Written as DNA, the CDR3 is TGTGCCAGCACCAGCGGGGGGGCGAACGGGGAGCTGTTTTTT.

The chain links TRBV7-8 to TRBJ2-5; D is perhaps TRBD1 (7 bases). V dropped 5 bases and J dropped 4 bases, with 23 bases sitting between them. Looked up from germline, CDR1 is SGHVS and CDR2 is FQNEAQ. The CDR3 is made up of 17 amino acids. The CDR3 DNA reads TGTGCCAGCAGCCTTAGAGGAGGGAACAGGGGAGGAGAGACCCAGTACTTC. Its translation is CASSLRGGNRGGETQYF.

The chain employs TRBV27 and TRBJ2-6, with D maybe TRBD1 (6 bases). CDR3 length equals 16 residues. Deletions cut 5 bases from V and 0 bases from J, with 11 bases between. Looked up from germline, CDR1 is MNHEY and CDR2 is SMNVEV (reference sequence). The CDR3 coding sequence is TGTGCCAGCAGTGCCCAGGGGAACTCTGGGGCCAACGTCCTGACTTTC. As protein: CASSAQGNSGANVLTF.

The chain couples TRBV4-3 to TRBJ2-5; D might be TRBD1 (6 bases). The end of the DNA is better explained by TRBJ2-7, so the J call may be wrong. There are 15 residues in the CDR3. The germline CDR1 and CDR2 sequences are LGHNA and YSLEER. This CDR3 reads CASSQEGNRDYEQYF. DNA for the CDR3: TGCGCCAGCAGCCAAGAAGGGAACAGGGACTACGAGCAGTACTTC.

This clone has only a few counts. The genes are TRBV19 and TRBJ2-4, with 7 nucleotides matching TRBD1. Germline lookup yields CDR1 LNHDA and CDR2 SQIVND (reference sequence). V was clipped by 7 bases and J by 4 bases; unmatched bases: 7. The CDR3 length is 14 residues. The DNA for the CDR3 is TGTGCCAGTAAACACCCGGGACAGAAAAACATTCAGTACTTC. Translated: CASKHPGQKNIQYF.